The 24 T cell receptor beta chains presented below share a single source sample, sequenced in a study of shared clonotypes between healthy human individuals. Here immunoSEQ multiplex PCR was the method, and the copy in TCRdb shows in-frame clones only, minus some. Here the sample spans some 2,100,000 clones, 93% being singletons. Naive CD8 populations comprised CD45RO-negative cells positively selected for CCR7, excluding terminally differentiated effector memory CD45RA+ cells. Sequencing was carried out using naive CD8+ T cells from PBMCs. The receptors derive from a man aged 18 to 29 in good health. Some clones in this sample may be carry-over from other donors' samples.

This chain joins TRBV18 and TRBJ2-1; possibly TRBD2 for D (5 bases). The length of the CDR3 is 14 residues. Trimming removed 1 base from V and 8 bases from J, with 12 bases in between. The germline V gene encodes CDR1 KGHSH and CDR2 LQKENI. Written as DNA, the CDR3 is TGTGCCAGCTCACCACGATTCGCGGGTGATGAGCAGTTCTTC. Its translation is CASSPRFAGDEQFF.

This clone was detected once. This chain joins TRBV7-2 and TRBJ2-7, with no clear D. The germline gives CDR1 SGHTA, CDR2 FQGNSA. There are 16 residues in the CDR3. Trimming shortened V by 1 base and J by 2 bases, and 15 bases separated the two germline ends. Written as DNA, the CDR3 is TGTGCCAGCAGCTTAGGGGCACGTCCGGCGGCCTACGAGCAGTACTTC. Translation gives CASSLGARPAAYEQYF.

This clone was recorded once. This chain links TRBV27 with TRBJ1-1, with 8 bases aligning to TRBD1. The CDR3 length is 15 residues. In germline, CDR1 is MNHEY, CDR2 SMNVEV (reference sequence). Trimming took 8 bases from V and 1 from J; bases not matched to a gene: 9. This chain's CDR3 is CASSTPGTGNTEAFF. CDR3 sequence (DNA): TGTGCCAGCTCGACCCCCGGGACAGGGAACACTGAAGCTTTCTTT.

J is TRBJ2-3 and V is TRBV7-7; maybe TRBD2 (6 bases). CDR3 length: 14 residues. Germline lookup yields CDR1 SSHAT and CDR2 FNYEAQ (reference sequence). V gave up 5 bases and J gave up 6 bases, with 15 bases separating them. The CDR3 bases are TGTGCCAGCAGCCAATCTAGCGTCGCGGATACGCAGTATTTT. The encoded protein is CASSQSSVADTQYF.

CDR3 residues: CATSRVVPINNEQFF. CDR3 nucleotides: TGTGCCACCAGCAGAGTTGTACCCATTAACAATGAGCAGTTCTTC. The V and J genes are TRBV15 and TRBJ2-1; D call uncertain. CDR3 length: 15 amino acids. CDR1 and CDR2 from the germline V gene are LNHNV and YYDKDF (reference sequence). Trimming stripped 1 base from V and 5 bases from J, with 12 bases between.

J is TRBJ2-7 and V is TRBV19; 11 bases agree with TRBD2. The germline gives CDR1 LNHDA, CDR2 SQIVND (reference sequence). There are 17 residues in the CDR3. V lost 3 bases and J lost 2; bases outside the gene matches: 9. The CDR3 is CASSIFELAGGTYEQYF. The CDR3 DNA sequence: TGTGCCAGTAGTATCTTTGAGCTAGCGGGAGGAACCTACGAGCAGTACTTC.

The V call is TRBV6-5, the J call TRBJ1-1; D remains ambiguous. CDR1 is MNHEY and CDR2 is SVGAGI in the germline V gene. Between the trimmed V and J ends, which lost 2 bases and 2 bases, there was a span of 6 bases. The CDR3 is made up of 13 amino acids. In DNA form, the CDR3 reads TGTGCCAGCAGTTACACCAAAAACACTGAAGCTTTCTTT. This codes for CASSYTKNTEAFF.

The V gene is TRBV19, the J gene TRBJ1-2, with D perhaps TRBD1 (5 bases). The CDR3 is 13 residues long. Germline V CDR1 and CDR2: LNHDA, SQIVND (reference sequence). V lost 10 bases, J lost 4 bases, and 16 bases lay in between. The CDR3 nucleotides are TGTGCCACCTACGGGGGGAAACCCTATGGCTACACCTTC. Its translation: CATYGGKPYGYTF.

This rearrangement joins TRBV27 to TRBJ2-5, with D possibly matching TRBD1 (5 bases). V was clipped by 5 bases and J by 1 base, with 20 bases between them. The CDR3 consists of 17 residues. Germline lookup yields CDR1 MNHEY and CDR2 SMNVEV (reference sequence). The CDR3 nucleotides are TGTGCCAGCAGTCCCCGGGCCAGGGTAGGGCCCCAAGAGACCCAGTACTTC. It codes for CASSPRARVGPQETQYF.

The chain couples TRBV5-6 to TRBJ2-1; the D is unclear. Germline assignment: CDR1 SGHDT and CDR2 YYEEEE. Between the trimmed V and J ends, which lost 4 bases and 6 bases, there was a span of 8 bases. CDR3 length: 12 residues. The CDR3 loop reads CASSPSGNEQFF. CDR3 DNA sequence: TGTGCCAGCAGCCCCTCTGGCAATGAGCAGTTCTTC.

The J gene is TRBJ2-1, the V gene TRBV7-3; TRBD2 might be the D (6 bases). The CDR3 contains 17 residues. Germline V gene sequence: CDR1 SGHTA, CDR2 FQGTGA. The ends were cut back, 1 base at V and 1 base at J, with 14 bases in the middle. The DNA of the CDR3 is TGTGCCAGCAGCTTAAATGGGGCGGGGCCGTCCTACAATGAGCAGTTCTTC. Amino acid sequence: CASSLNGAGPSYNEQFF.

The V call is TRBV7-9, the J call TRBJ2-7, with D maybe TRBD1 (5 bases). Germline V CDR1 and CDR2: SEHNR, FQNEAQ (reference sequence). This CDR3 region has 14 residues. V was clipped by 1 base and J by 5 bases, with 12 bases between them. CDR3 sequence: CASSLVHAGNEQYF. CDR3 bases: TGTGCCAGCAGCTTAGTTCATGCAGGGAACGAGCAGTACTTC.

Only one count was recorded for this clone. V is TRBV29-1 and J is TRBJ1-3; D not certain. Germline lookup yields CDR1 SQVTM and CDR2 ANQGSEA. The CDR3 covers 14 residues. V was pared by 1 base and J by 4 bases, with 11 bases between. The CDR3 reads CSVEVPYLGNTIYF. CDR3 nucleotide sequence: TGCAGCGTTGAAGTCCCTTATCTGGGAAACACCATATATTTT.

This chain joins TRBV28 and TRBJ2-5; a possible D gene is TRBD2 (5 bases). Trimming stripped 7 bases from V and 7 bases from J, with 22 bases between. Germline V gene lookup returns CDR1 MDHEN and CDR2 SYDVKM. The CDR3 spans 15 residues. CDR3 loop: CASTDSQRAGGTQYF. DNA of the CDR3: TGTGCCAGCACCGACTCTCAGCGCGCGGGCGGGACCCAGTACTTC.

Only one count was recorded for this clone. The V call is TRBV14, the J call TRBJ1-2; D is unresolved. Trimming stripped 4 bases from V and 0 bases from J, with 18 bases between. Looked up from germline, CDR1 is SGHDN and CDR2 is FVKESK. This CDR3 is 17 amino acids long. In DNA form, the CDR3 reads TGTGCCAGCAGCCCCCCATCGGTACACCTCACTAACTATGGCTACACCTTC. Its translation: CASSPPSVHLTNYGYTF.

The chain combines TRBV27 with TRBJ2-1; the match to TRBD2 covers 7 bases. The CDR3 consists of 17 residues. Germline CDR1 MNHEY, CDR2 SMNVEV (reference sequence). V dropped 4 bases and J dropped 3; count of bases not matched to a gene: 12. The CDR3 region is CASSSTPGLNFYNEQFF. The CDR3 nucleotides are TGTGCCAGCAGTTCTACACCGGGACTAAACTTCTACAATGAGCAGTTCTTC.

The V gene is TRBV4-3, the J gene TRBJ2-2, with 8 nucleotides matching TRBD1. CDR1 is LGHNA, CDR2 YSLEER, per germline. The trim removed 0 bases at V and 7 bases at J, leaving 7 bases unmatched. The CDR3 length is 16 residues. For the CDR3, the DNA is TGCGCCAGCAGCCAAGATCGGGACAGGAGAGGCGGGGAGCTGTTTTTT. Its translation is CASSQDRDRRGGELFF.

The V gene is TRBV7-8, the J gene TRBJ2-5; D could derive from TRBD1 or TRBD2 (7 bases each). The V gene's germline CDR1 is SGHVS and CDR2 FQNEAQ. With 4 bases removed from V and 5 bases from J, the gap between germline ends came to 17 bases. The CDR3 is made up of 15 amino acids. Written as DNA, the CDR3 is TGTGCCAGCAGCTCCAGGGGGGGAGGCGGGGAGACCCAGTACTTC. Amino acids: CASSSRGGGGETQYF.

This chain connects TRBV28 to TRBJ1-5; D unclear. The CDR3 loop spans 15 amino acids. V lost 7 bases and J 8 bases, leaving 21 bases between the germline ends. CDR1 MDHEN and CDR2 SYDVKM come from the germline V gene. Here the CDR3 reads CASKLVVSGIEPQHF. The CDR3 DNA reads as TGTGCCAGCAAATTGGTCGTCTCAGGAATTGAGCCCCAGCATTTT. Full variable domain (outside the CDR3, taken from reference TRBV28 and TRBJ1-5): DVKVTQSSRYLVKRTGEKVFLECVQDMDHENMFWYRQDPGLGLRLIYFSYDVKMKEKGDIPEGYSVSREKKERFSLILESASTNQTSMYLCASKLVVSGIEPQHFGDGTRLSIL.

This clone was detected once. The J gene is TRBJ2-5, the V gene TRBV27; the D gene is possibly TRBD1 (7 bases). CDR1 and CDR2 from the germline V gene are MNHEY and SMNVEV (reference sequence). V was trimmed by 3 bases and J by 4 bases, leaving 24 bases between them. This CDR3 contains 18 residues. The CDR3 region is CASSLEAEGALTVETQYF. The CDR3 DNA is TGTGCCAGCAGTTTGGAGGCGGAGGGGGCGCTTACGGTAGAGACCCAGTACTTC.

The rearrangement joins TRBV30 to TRBJ2-7, with 7 bases aligning to TRBD1. Germline values: CDR1 GTSNPN, CDR2 SVGIG (reference sequence). The CDR3 extends over 12 amino acids. Germline trimming cut 5 bases from V and 4 bases from J; bases unmatched to any gene: 5. This chain's CDR3 is CAWEGALYEQYF. The CDR3 DNA is TGTGCCTGGGAGGGGGCCTTATACGAGCAGTACTTC.

A word on this clone: Within the sample, other DNA sequences also encode this same CDR3. The chain links TRBV19 to TRBJ1-5; the D is unclear. The CDR3 length is 15 residues. In germline, CDR1 is LNHDA, CDR2 SQIVND (reference sequence). V gave up 3 bases and J gave up 2 bases, with 11 bases separating them. The CDR3 region is CASSIVPGGNQPQHF. Here the CDR3 DNA reads TGTGCCAGTAGTATCGTTCCCGGTGGCAATCAGCCCCAGCATTTT. Full variable domain (rest looked up from reference TRBV19 and TRBJ1-5): DGGITQSPKYLFRKEGQNVTLSCEQNLNHDAMYWYRQDPGQGLRLIYYSQIVNDFQKGDIAEGYSVSREKKESFPLTVTSAQKNPTAFYLCASSIVPGGNQPQHFGDGTRLSIL.

The V gene is TRBV5-1, the J gene TRBJ1-1; possibly TRBD1 for D (5 bases). CDR1 is SGHRS and CDR2 is YFSETQ in the germline V gene. V was pared by 4 bases and J by 4 bases, with 11 bases between. There are 13 residues in the CDR3. The CDR3 loop reads CASSPRDGTEAFF. The CDR3 region has the DNA TGCGCCAGCAGCCCCCGGGACGGCACTGAAGCTTTCTTT.

The rearrangement joins TRBV5-4 to TRBJ1-2, with no clear D. Germline CDR1 SGHNT, CDR2 YYREEE (reference sequence). Trimming took 2 bases from V and 6 from J, leaving 14 bases between them. The CDR3 has 14 residues. CDR3 region: CASSFFTKEDGYTF. CDR3 DNA: TGTGCCAGCAGCTTTTTTACAAAGGAGGATGGCTACACCTTC.